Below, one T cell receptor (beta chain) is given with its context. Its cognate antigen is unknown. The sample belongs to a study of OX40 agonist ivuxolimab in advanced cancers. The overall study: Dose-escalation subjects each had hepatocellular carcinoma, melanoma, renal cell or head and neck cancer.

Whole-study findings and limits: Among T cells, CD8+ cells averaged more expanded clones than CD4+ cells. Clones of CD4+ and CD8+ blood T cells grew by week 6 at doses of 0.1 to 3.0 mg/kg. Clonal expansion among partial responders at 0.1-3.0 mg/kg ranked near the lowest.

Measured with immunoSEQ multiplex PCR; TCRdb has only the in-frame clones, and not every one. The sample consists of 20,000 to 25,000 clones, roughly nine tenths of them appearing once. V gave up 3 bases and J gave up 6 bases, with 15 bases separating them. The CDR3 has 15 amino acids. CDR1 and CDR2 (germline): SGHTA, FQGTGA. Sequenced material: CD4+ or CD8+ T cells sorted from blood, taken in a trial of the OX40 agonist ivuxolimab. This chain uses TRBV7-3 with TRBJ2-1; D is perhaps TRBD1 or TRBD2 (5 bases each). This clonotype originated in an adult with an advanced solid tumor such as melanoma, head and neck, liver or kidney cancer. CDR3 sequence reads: CASSFLGTPGNEQFF. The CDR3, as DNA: TGTGCCAGCAGCTTCCTGGGGACCCCGGGCAATGAGCAGTTCTTC.